These T cell receptor beta chains were read from a single sample in a study of OX40 agonist ivuxolimab in advanced cancers. The table came from immunoSEQ multiplex PCR; TCRdb's copy has only in-frame clones and leaves some out. Here the sample spans tens of thousands of clones, 82% being singletons. Source: CD4+ or CD8+ T cells sorted from blood, taken in a trial of the OX40 agonist ivuxolimab. The receptors derive from an adult with an advanced solid tumor such as melanoma, head and neck, liver or kidney cancer. CDR3s include the opening cysteine and the closing phenylalanine or tryptophan. A D gene is named only where the DNA matches it firmly. The listing skips clone size in some rows; elsewhere it reads once, few, many or a size class.

abundance: .; v_gene: TRBV19; j_gene: TRBJ2-2; d_gene: TRBD2; len: 18; CDR3aa: CASSAQLAGAEWAGELFF; CDR3nt: TGTGCCAGTAGTGCCCAACTAGCGGGAGCTGAATGGGCCGGGGAGCTGTTTTTT
abundance: few; v_gene: TRBV18; j_gene: TRBJ1-1; d_gene: .; len: 17; CDR3aa: CASSPIAQGRTNTEAFF; CDR3nt: TGTGCCAGCTCACCAATAGCCCAGGGCAGAACTAACACTGAAGCTTTCTTT
abundance: .; v_gene: TRBV6-1; j_gene: TRBJ2-5; d_gene: .; len: 13; CDR3aa: CASSPTRGETQYF; CDR3nt: TGTGCCAGCAGTCCGACTAGAGGGGAGACCCAGTACTTC
abundance: .; v_gene: TRBV6-1; j_gene: TRBJ2-7; d_gene: TRBD2; len: 16; CDR3aa: CASSEDERELPYEQYF; CDR3nt: TGTGCCAGCAGTGAAGATGAGCGGGAACTACCCTACGAGCAGTACTTC
abundance: .; v_gene: TRBV5-4; j_gene: TRBJ1-2; d_gene: .; len: 14; CDR3aa: CASSLVRASHGYTF; CDR3nt: TGTGCCAGCAGCTTGGTTCGGGCTTCTCATGGCTACACCTTC
abundance: .; v_gene: TRBV2; j_gene: TRBJ1-1; d_gene: .; len: 15; CDR3aa: CASSSQPGTNTEAFF; CDR3nt: TGTGCCAGCAGTAGTCAACCCGGGACAAACACTGAAGCTTTCTTT
abundance: .; v_gene: TRBV27; j_gene: TRBJ2-7; d_gene: .; len: 13; CDR3aa: CASRGQVSYEQYF; CDR3nt: TGTGCCAGCAGGGGACAAGTCTCCTACGAGCAGTACTTC
abundance: few; v_gene: TRBV28; j_gene: TRBJ1-2; d_gene: .; len: 14; CDR3aa: CATAKGGRHYGYTF; CDR3nt: TGTGCCACCGCAAAGGGGGGACGCCACTATGGCTACACCTTC
abundance: .; v_gene: TRBV5-4; j_gene: TRBJ2-5; d_gene: .; len: 17; CDR3aa: CASSPRIGTPGIGAQYF; CDR3nt: TGTGCCAGCAGCCCACGTATCGGGACACCGGGGATTGGAGCCCAGTACTTC
abundance: .; v_gene: TRBV7-6; j_gene: TRBJ2-2; d_gene: .; len: 12; CDR3aa: CASSLAAGELFF; CDR3nt: TGTGCCAGCAGCTTAGCAGCCGGGGAGCTGTTTTTT
abundance: .; v_gene: TRBV6-5; j_gene: TRBJ1-1; d_gene: TRBD1; len: 15; CDR3aa: CASSYSNQGEAEAFF; CDR3nt: TGTGCCAGCAGTTACTCGAATCAGGGGGAAGCTGAAGCTTTCTTT
abundance: .; v_gene: TRBV9; j_gene: TRBJ2-5; d_gene: TRBD2; len: 16; CDR3aa: CASSVGDSGRGETQYF; CDR3nt: TGTGCCAGCAGCGTAGGAGATAGCGGGAGGGGGGAGACCCAGTACTTC
abundance: .; v_gene: TRBV7-7; j_gene: TRBJ2-2; d_gene: .; len: 14; CDR3aa: CASSLTGAGGELFF; CDR3nt: TGTGCCAGCAGCCTTACGGGGGCGGGCGGGGAGCTGTTTTTT
abundance: .; v_gene: TRBV6-5; j_gene: TRBJ2-3; d_gene: TRBD2; len: 15; CDR3aa: CASSATSGKVDTQYF; CDR3nt: TGTGCCAGCAGCGCAACTAGCGGCAAGGTAGATACGCAGTATTTT
abundance: .; v_gene: TRBV19; j_gene: TRBJ2-2; d_gene: TRBD1; len: 15; CDR3aa: CASSSSGQGTGELFF; CDR3nt: TGTGCCAGTAGTTCCTCGGGACAGGGAACCGGGGAGCTGTTTTTT
abundance: .; v_gene: TRBV7-2; j_gene: TRBJ2-3; d_gene: .; len: 15; CDR3aa: CASSLAASRGGTQYF; CDR3nt: TGTGCCAGCAGCTTAGCGGCTAGCAGAGGGGGGACGCAGTATTTT
abundance: .; v_gene: TRBV7-2; j_gene: TRBJ2-7; d_gene: TRBD2; len: 14; CDR3aa: CASSLERDSYEQYF; CDR3nt: TGTGCCAGCAGCTTAGAGCGGGACTCCTACGAGCAGTACTTC
abundance: medium-sized; v_gene: TRBV7-9; j_gene: TRBJ1-2; d_gene: .; len: 13; CDR3aa: CASSLDTLYGYTF; CDR3nt: TGTGCCAGCAGCTTAGATACGCTCTATGGCTACACCTTC
abundance: .; v_gene: TRBV18; j_gene: TRBJ2-1; d_gene: .; len: 15; CDR3aa: CASSQDGGVYNEQFF; CDR3nt: TGTGCCAGCTCTCAAGACGGAGGGGTCTACAATGAGCAGTTCTTC
abundance: .; v_gene: TRBV7-9; j_gene: TRBJ2-5; d_gene: .; len: 13; CDR3aa: CASSDWNQETQYF; CDR3nt: TGTGCCAGCAGCGACTGGAACCAAGAGACCCAGTACTTC
abundance: .; v_gene: TRBV7-9; j_gene: TRBJ2-1; d_gene: TRBD1; len: 14; CDR3aa: CASSSADRANEQFF; CDR3nt: TGTGCCAGCAGCTCCGCCGACAGGGCCAATGAGCAGTTCTTC
abundance: .; v_gene: TRBV7-9; j_gene: TRBJ2-5; d_gene: .; len: 13; CDR3aa: CASSSGYGPRQYF; CDR3nt: TGTGCCAGCAGCTCAGGGTACGGACCGCGGCAGTACTTC
abundance: .; v_gene: TRBV10-3; j_gene: TRBJ1-1; d_gene: .; len: 11; CDR3aa: CAIRGSTEAFF; CDR3nt: TGTGCCATCCGGGGGTCCACTGAAGCTTTCTTT
abundance: .; v_gene: TRBV7-8; j_gene: TRBJ1-2; d_gene: .; len: 15; CDR3aa: CASSLYPGAGHGYTF; CDR3nt: TGTGCCAGCAGCTTATATCCGGGCGCCGGGCACGGCTACACCTTT
abundance: .; v_gene: TRBV7-6; j_gene: TRBJ2-3; d_gene: TRBD2; len: 15; CDR3aa: CASSLSAGSTDTQYF; CDR3nt: TGTGCCAGCAGCTTATCAGCGGGGAGCACAGATACGCAGTATTTT
abundance: .; v_gene: TRBV6-5; j_gene: TRBJ1-2; d_gene: TRBD1; len: 13; CDR3aa: CASRGTGGGGYTF; CDR3nt: TGTGCCAGCAGGGGGACAGGGGGTGGAGGCTACACCTTC
abundance: few; v_gene: TRBV4-2; j_gene: TRBJ1-1; d_gene: .; len: 16; CDR3aa: CASSQAIDAEVSEAFF; CDR3nt: TGTGCCAGCAGCCAAGCCATTGACGCAGAAGTGTCTGAAGCTTTCTTT
abundance: .; v_gene: TRBV7-9; j_gene: TRBJ2-1; d_gene: .; len: 15; CDR3aa: CASSLAGGVTTEQFF; CDR3nt: TGTGCCAGCAGCTTAGCGGGTGGAGTCACAACTGAGCAGTTCTTC